The clone carrying this T cell receptor (beta chain) was seen once. This CDR3 region has 17 residues. Losses at the gene ends were 5 bases for V and 0 bases for J; bases not matched to a gene: 11. In germline, CDR1 is PRHDT, CDR2 FYEKMQ (reference sequence). The data belong to a study of T cell responses to AZD1222 COVID-19 vaccine. Libraries were prepared by immunoSEQ multiplex PCR; TCRdb keeps only in-frame clonotypes and omits some of them. The sample holds about 160,000 clones, more than 75% seen once. The material sequenced was peripheral blood, taken 28 days after the second AZD1222 dose. This chain connects TRBV13 to TRBJ1-2, with TRBD1 identical over 8 bases. The TCR was taken from an adult who received the AZD1222 COVID-19 vaccine. The CDR3 nucleotides are TGTGCCAGCAGCCACCGACAGGGGTTCAGGCCTAACTATGGCTACACCTTC. Protein: CASSHRQGFRPNYGYTF. Looking up the rest from reference TRBV13 and TRBJ1-2 gives the full variable domain: AAGVIQSPRHLIKEKRETATLKCYPIPRHDTVYWYQQGPGQDPQFLISFYEKMQSDKGSIPDRFSAQQFSDYHSELNMSSLELGDSALYFCASSHRQGFRPNYGYTFGSGTRLTVV.